This T cell receptor beta chain was recovered during a study of T cells in localized non-small cell lung cancer. Some clones are missing from TCRdb's copy, which holds only in-frame ones; the method was immunoSEQ multiplex PCR. The table records 20,000 to 25,000 clones, approximately 91% of them present only once. On this clone: The antigen is not known.

Germline CDR1 is SGHNT and CDR2 is YYREEE (reference sequence). The CDR3 consists of 12 residues. The germline V and J ends were trimmed by 4 bases and 3 bases, with 7 bases remaining between them. The study, taken as a whole, reports: Adjacent lung held a median about 57 of the top 100 tumor clones. A raised T cell density in blood coincided with lengthier overall survival. Sequencing, confined to only one tumor region, leaves heterogeneity possible. Among the tissues sampled, uninvolved adjacent lung had the highest T cell clonality, above tumor.

The clonotype was recovered from a male donor older than 55 with stage I lung adenocarcinoma. This chain joins TRBV5-4 and TRBJ1-2; D unclear. The material was peripheral blood, obtained before any cancer treatment. The DNA for the CDR3 is TGTGCCAGCAGCCCGGACGACTATGGCTACACCTTC. This sequence encodes CASSPDDYGYTF.